This T cell receptor beta chain was observed in a study of blood T cell repertoires in COVID-19. Study-wide background: The cDNA or gDNA used as material had been derived from T cells, B-cell-depleted T cells, or PBMCs.

Trimming pared 3 bases from V and 6 bases from J, leaving 17 bases between. The length of the CDR3 is 16 residues. In germline, CDR1 is SGHAT, CDR2 FQDESV (reference sequence). In the original processing: Amplifying reference gene primers gave estimates of nucleated cell counts. The method was immunoSEQ multiplex PCR; TCRdb's version includes in-frame clones alone and lacks a portion of them. V and J calls and clone size are given by that table; D and trimming were obtained from the DNA. The table includes over 200,000 clones, approximately 80% detected once. One Seattle source followed patients from active infection through their disease course.

The clonotype originates from a woman of 80 years or more with COVID-19, enrolled during active disease. Sequenced sample: peripheral blood. This sequence joins TRBV11-1 and TRBJ1-4; D is perhaps TRBD1 (6 bases). The CDR3 spells CASSLGQGTFDEKLFF. The CDR3 nucleotides read TGTGCCAGCAGCTTGGGGCAGGGGACCTTCGATGAAAAACTGTTTTTT.